These 16 T cell receptor beta chains came from one sample sequenced in a study of T cell responses to AZD1222 COVID-19 vaccine. Sequencing used immunoSEQ multiplex PCR; TCRdb keeps in-frame clones, though not all of them. The sample includes 110,000 or so clones, 70% to 90% of them seen just once. Sample: peripheral blood, taken on day 0 of AZD1222 vaccination. The source is an adult in good health.

Details on this clone: The sample contains more than one DNA sequence encoding this CDR3. The chain joins TRBV27 to TRBJ1-1; D may be TRBD1 (5 bases). Trimming stripped 6 bases from V and 3 bases from J, with 11 bases between. Germline-derived CDR1 and CDR2 are MNHEY and SMNVEV (reference sequence). There are 13 residues in the CDR3. CDR3 bases: TGTGCCAGCAGCCTAAGGGGAGACACTGAAGCTTTCTTT. Translating it yields CASSLRGDTEAFF.

The CDR3 loop is CASSQDRVSRTSGRAGTQYF. CDR3 nucleotide sequence: TGTGCCAGCAGCCAAGATCGGGTATCACGGACTAGCGGGAGGGCAGGTACGCAGTATTTT. The chain joins TRBV4-2 to TRBJ2-3; 15 positions agree with TRBD2. CDR3 length equals 20 residues. Germline-derived CDR1 and CDR2 are LGHNA and YNFKEQ. The V and J ends lost 0 bases and 8 bases, in that order; junction bases with no gene match: 15.

This chain uses TRBV3-1 (or the pseudogene TRBV3-2) with TRBJ2-3, with 9 positions matching TRBD2. The CDR3 length is 15 residues. Germline values: CDR1 LGHDT, CDR2 YNNKEL (reference sequence). J was trimmed by 2 bases and V by 5 bases; bases with no gene match: 5. CDR3 nucleotide sequence: TGTGCCAGCAGCGTACTAGCGGGCGACACAGATACGCAGTATTTT. The encoded protein is CASSVLAGDTDTQYF.

The gene calls are TRBV19 and TRBJ2-1, with 13 bases matching TRBD2. This CDR3 has 15 amino acids. Unmatched junction bases numbered 2, after V lost 6 bases and J lost 3 bases. Germline loops: CDR1 LNHDA, CDR2 SQIVND (reference sequence). CDR3: CASRRTSGSYNEQFF. Here the CDR3 DNA reads TGTGCCAGTAGAAGGACTAGCGGGAGCTACAATGAGCAGTTCTTC.

The chain joins TRBV3-1 (or the pseudogene TRBV3-2) to TRBJ1-4; D may be TRBD1 (5 bases). CDR1 and CDR2 (germline): LGHDT, YNNKEL (reference sequence). Trimming stripped 3 bases from V and 8 bases from J, with 22 bases between. This CDR3 contains 17 residues. The DNA for the CDR3 is TGTGCCAGCAGCCAGCGGGGGAGGTTAATCGGCCGCGAAAAACTGTTTTTT. Translation gives CASSQRGRLIGREKLFF.

The rearrangement uses TRBV6-5 and TRBJ2-7; 8 bases align to TRBD2. Germline values: CDR1 MNHEY, CDR2 SVGAGI. The CDR3 contains 15 residues. J gave up 0 bases and V 0 bases, and 1 base lay outside the gene matches. The CDR3 DNA reads as TGTGCCAGCAGTTACTCGACTAGCGCCTCCTACGAGCAGTACTTC. Protein sequence: CASSYSTSASYEQYF.

This sequence joins TRBV19 and TRBJ2-3, with D possibly being TRBD2 (5 bases). The CDR3 is 13 residues long. V was trimmed by 8 bases and J by 2 bases, leaving 11 bases between them. The germline V gene has CDR1 LNHDA and CDR2 SQIVND (reference sequence). The CDR3 DNA is TGTGCCAGTGGGAGACGGTACACAGATACGCAGTATTTT. This gives the protein CASGRRYTDTQYF.

This chain joins TRBV6-5 and TRBJ1-5; D unclear. This CDR3 region has 13 residues. Germline V gives CDR1 MNHEY, CDR2 SVGAGI. Trimming left V 6 bases short and J 3 bases short, with 9 bases between. CDR3 bases: TGTGCCAGCAGCCGGGCCTCCAATCAGCCCCAGCATTTT. It codes for CASSRASNQPQHF.

This chain joins TRBV7-9 and TRBJ1-2; TRBD1 matches 8 bases. V gave up 3 bases and J gave up 4 bases; unmatched junction bases: 4. CDR3 length: 14 residues. Germline CDR1 and CDR2: SEHNR and FQNEAQ (reference sequence). The CDR3 spells CASSFGQGPYGYTF. In DNA, the CDR3 is TGTGCCAGCAGCTTCGGACAGGGACCCTATGGCTACACCTTC.

The J gene is TRBJ1-1, the V gene TRBV5-4; D gene ambiguous. Germline V CDR1 and CDR2: SGHNT, YYREEE (reference sequence). CDR3 length: 13 residues. Trimming removed 3 bases at V and 3 bases at J, with 9 bases between. Here the CDR3 reads CASSSPGDTEAFF. CDR3 coding DNA: TGTGCCAGCAGCTCTCCTGGGGACACTGAAGCTTTCTTT.

This chain uses TRBV14 with TRBJ2-5; TRBD2 matches 13 bases. CDR1 is SGHDN, CDR2 FVKESK, per germline. The CDR3 covers 17 residues. V gave up 0 bases and J gave up 4 bases; unmatched junction bases: 5. The CDR3 region has the DNA TGTGCCAGCAGCCAAGAGACTAGCGGGAGGCAGAGAGAGACCCAGTACTTC. It codes for CASSQETSGRQRETQYF.

The V and J genes are TRBV12-3 or TRBV12-4 and TRBJ1-5; 7 nucleotides match TRBD1. The CDR3 is 13 residues long. The V gene end was trimmed by 5 bases and the J gene end by 7 bases; junction bases not matched to a gene: 5. DNA for the CDR3: TGTGCCAGCAGTCGACAGGGAATACAGCCCCAGCATTTT. Its translation is CASSRQGIQPQHF.

This chain uses TRBV6-5 with TRBJ2-1; D remains unclear. Deletions cut 4 bases from V and 0 bases from J, with 13 bases between. CDR1 and CDR2 (germline): MNHEY, SVGAGI. The CDR3 consists of 16 residues. CDR3 bases: TGTGCCAGCAGTTTTCGCAGGTTTAGCTCCTACAATGAGCAGTTCTTC. This gives the protein CASSFRRFSSYNEQFF.

The chain uses TRBV3-1 (or the pseudogene TRBV3-2) and TRBJ1-4, with 7 nucleotides matching TRBD1. Germline V CDR1 and CDR2: LGHDT, YNNKEL (reference sequence). The V segment lost 7 bases and the J segment 4 bases; nucleotides outside the gene matches: 3. This CDR3 has 13 amino acids. The CDR3 is CASKGANNEKLFF. Written as DNA, the CDR3 is TGTGCCAGCAAGGGGGCAAATAATGAAAAACTGTTTTTT.

V is TRBV2 and J is TRBJ2-2, with D perhaps assigned TRBD1 or TRBD2 (5 bases each). Per the germline V gene, CDR1 is SNHLY and CDR2 is FYNNEI. The CDR3 consists of 17 residues. The germline V and J ends were trimmed by 6 bases and 0 bases, with 17 bases remaining between them. The CDR3 sequence is CASRGDFRGANTGELFF. The DNA for the CDR3 is TGTGCCAGCAGGGGGGATTTTCGGGGCGCGAACACCGGGGAGCTGTTTTTT.

V gene TRBV2 combines with J gene TRBJ2-5, with TRBD2 matching 8 bases. The junction had 3 bases not matched to a gene; V was cut back by 2 bases and J by 1 base. This CDR3 has 15 amino acids. The germline V gene has CDR1 SNHLY and CDR2 FYNNEI. The CDR3 sequence: CASSELAGFQETQYF. In DNA, the CDR3 is TGTGCCAGCAGTGAATTAGCGGGATTCCAAGAGACCCAGTACTTC.